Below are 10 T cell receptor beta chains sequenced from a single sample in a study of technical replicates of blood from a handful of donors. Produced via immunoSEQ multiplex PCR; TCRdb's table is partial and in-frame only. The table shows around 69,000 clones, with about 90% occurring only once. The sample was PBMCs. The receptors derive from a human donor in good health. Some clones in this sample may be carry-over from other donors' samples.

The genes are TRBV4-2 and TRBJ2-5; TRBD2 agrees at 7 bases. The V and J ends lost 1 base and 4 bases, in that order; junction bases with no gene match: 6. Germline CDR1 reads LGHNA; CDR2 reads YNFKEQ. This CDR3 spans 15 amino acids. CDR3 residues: CASSQGGGRPETQYF. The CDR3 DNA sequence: TGTGCCAGCAGCCAAGGTGGCGGGAGACCAGAGACCCAGTACTTC.

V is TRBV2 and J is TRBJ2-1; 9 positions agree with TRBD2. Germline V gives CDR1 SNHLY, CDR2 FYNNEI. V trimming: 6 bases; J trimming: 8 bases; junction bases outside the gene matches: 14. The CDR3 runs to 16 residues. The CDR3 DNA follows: TGTGCCAGCAGGCCCCAGAGACTAGCGGTCAGGGATGAGCAGTTCTTC. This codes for CASRPQRLAVRDEQFF. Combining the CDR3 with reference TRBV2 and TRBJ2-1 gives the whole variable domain EPEVTQTPSHQVTQMGQEVILRCVPISNHLYFYWYRQILGQKVEFLVSFYNNEISEKSEIFDDQFSVERPDGSNFTLKIRSTKLEDSAMYFCASRPQRLAVRDEQFFGPGTRLTVL.

CDR3 protein: CASSLVVGSDTQYF. The CDR3 coding sequence is TGTGCCAGCAGCTTAGTTGTGGGCTCAGATACGCAGTATTTT. This rearrangement joins TRBV7-6 to TRBJ2-3; D not certain. CDR3 length equals 14 residues. Germline V gene data show CDR1 as SGHVS and CDR2 as FNYEAQ. Trimming stripped 1 base from V and 4 bases from J, with 9 bases between. The entire variable domain, with the rest obtained from reference TRBV7-6 and TRBJ2-3, is as follows: GAGVSQSPRYKVTKRGQDVALRCDPISGHVSLYWYRQALGQGPEFLTYFNYEAQQDKSGLPNDRFSAERPEGSISTLTIQRTEQRDSAMYRCASSLVVGSDTQYFGPGTRLTVL.

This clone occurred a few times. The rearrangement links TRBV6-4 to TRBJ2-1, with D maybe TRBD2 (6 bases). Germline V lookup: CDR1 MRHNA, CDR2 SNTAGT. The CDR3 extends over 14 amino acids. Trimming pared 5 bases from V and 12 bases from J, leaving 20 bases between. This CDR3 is CASSPGRSGVGQFF. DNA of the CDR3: TGTGCCAGCAGTCCGGGACGATCGGGAGTCGGGCAGTTCTTC.

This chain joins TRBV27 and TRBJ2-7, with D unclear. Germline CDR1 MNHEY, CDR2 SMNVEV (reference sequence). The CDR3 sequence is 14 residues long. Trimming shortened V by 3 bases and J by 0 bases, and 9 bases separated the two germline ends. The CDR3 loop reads CASSFDTGSYEQYF. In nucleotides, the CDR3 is TGTGCCAGCAGTTTCGATACGGGCTCCTACGAGCAGTACTTC.

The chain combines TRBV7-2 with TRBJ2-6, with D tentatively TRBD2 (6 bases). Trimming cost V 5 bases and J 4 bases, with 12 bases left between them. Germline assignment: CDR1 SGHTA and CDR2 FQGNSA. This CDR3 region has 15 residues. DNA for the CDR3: TGTGCCAGCAGCCCCGCGGGGAGCGGGGCCAACGTCCTGACTTTC. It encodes CASSPAGSGANVLTF.

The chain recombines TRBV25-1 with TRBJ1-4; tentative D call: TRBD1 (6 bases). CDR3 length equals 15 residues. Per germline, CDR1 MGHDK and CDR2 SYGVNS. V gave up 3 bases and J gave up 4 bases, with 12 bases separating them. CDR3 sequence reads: CASSDRGAGNEKLFF. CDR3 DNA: TGTGCCAGCAGTGATCGGGGGGCAGGTAATGAAAAACTGTTTTTT.

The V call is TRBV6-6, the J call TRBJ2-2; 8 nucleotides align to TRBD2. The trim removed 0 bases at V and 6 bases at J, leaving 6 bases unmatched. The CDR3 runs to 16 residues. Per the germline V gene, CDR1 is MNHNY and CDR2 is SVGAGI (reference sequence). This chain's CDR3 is CASSYSSGGPSGELFF. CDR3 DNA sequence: TGTGCCAGCAGTTACTCGTCGGGAGGGCCCTCCGGGGAGCTGTTTTTT.

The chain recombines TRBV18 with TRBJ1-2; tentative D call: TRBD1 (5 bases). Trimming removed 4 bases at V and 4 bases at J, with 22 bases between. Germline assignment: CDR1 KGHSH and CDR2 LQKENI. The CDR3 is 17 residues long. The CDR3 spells CASSQNRQTQGGYGYTF. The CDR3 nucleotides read TGTGCCAGCTCACAGAACCGACAGACCCAGGGAGGCTATGGCTACACCTTC.

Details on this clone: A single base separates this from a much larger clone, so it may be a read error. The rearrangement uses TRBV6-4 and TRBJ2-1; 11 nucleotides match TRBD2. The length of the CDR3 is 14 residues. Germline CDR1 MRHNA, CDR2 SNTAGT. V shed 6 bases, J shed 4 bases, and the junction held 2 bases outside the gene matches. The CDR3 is CASSASGGYNEQFF. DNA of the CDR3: TGTGCCAGCAGCGCTAGCGGGGGGTACAATGAGCAGTTCTTC.